This entry features one TCR beta chain sequence. The CDR3 is 14 residues long. The germline V and J ends were trimmed by 10 bases and 2 bases, with 15 bases remaining between them. Germline V gives CDR1 LNHDA, CDR2 SQIVND (reference sequence). The sample is drawn from a study of OX40 agonist ivuxolimab in advanced cancers. For the study at large: Prior anti-PD-1, anti-PD-L1 or anti-CTLA-4 therapy was allowed; over 30% had some.

The protocol was immunoSEQ multiplex PCR, while the TCRdb copy is restricted to in-frame clones and leaves out a portion. The data contain 55,000 to 80,000 clones, around 81% of them singletons. The sequences come from CD4+ or CD8+ T cells sorted from blood, collected in a trial of the OX40 agonist ivuxolimab. The V gene is TRBV19, the J gene TRBJ1-3, with a possible D match to TRBD1 (6 bases). This clonotype originated in an adult with an advanced solid tumor such as melanoma, head and neck, liver or kidney cancer. The DNA of the CDR3 is TGTGCCACCTTACAGGGTTTTCCTGGAAACACCATATATTTT. It yields the protein CATLQGFPGNTIYF.